This T cell receptor beta chain was recorded in a study of early T cells in non-severe SARS-CoV-2 infection. Study in general: The study sequenced bulk RNA from unsorted whole blood, with chains unpaired.

TCRdb passed the 5' RACE reads through MiXCR, listing each CDR3 protein once. Of approximately 20,000 distinct CDR3 sequences in the sample, roughly 4.7% are singletons; the top ten hold around 4.5%. The CDR3 is made up of 17 amino acids. In germline, CDR1 is MRHNA, CDR2 SNTAGT. With V trimmed by 6 bases and J by 1 base, 9 bases remained unmatched. This clonotype was picked up many times. The chain carries TRBV6-4 and TRBJ2-3, with TRBD2 matching over 11 bases. The sample consisted of whole blood. The clonotype was recovered from an adult who was a healthcare worker with PCR-confirmed SARS-CoV-2 infection or an uninfected control (not recorded which). In DNA form, the CDR3 reads TGTGCCAGCAGCGCTAGCGGGGGGCCGTTGGGCACAGATACGCAGTATTTT. Its translation is CASSASGGPLGTDTQYF.